Listed here is a single T cell receptor (beta chain). Trimming removed 3 bases at V and 7 bases at J, with 13 bases between. The CDR3 runs 14 residues. The germline V gene has CDR1 MNHNS and CDR2 SASEGT. Libraries were prepared by immunoSEQ multiplex PCR; TCRdb keeps only in-frame clonotypes and omits some of them. Of around 150,000 clones listed, roughly 90% are singletons. This sample is part of a study of blood T cell repertoires in COVID-19. About the research overall: Italy, Spain and the United States were the sources of the convalescent and acute COVID-19 samples.

The TCR was taken from a woman aged 55-75 years with active or convalescent COVID-19. This rearrangement joins TRBV6-1 to TRBJ1-5; D is uncertain. The sequencing sample was made of peripheral blood. For the CDR3, the DNA is TGTGCCAGCAGTGAGGCCGAGGGAGGACAGCCCCAGCATTTT. Translating gives CASSEAEGGQPQHF.